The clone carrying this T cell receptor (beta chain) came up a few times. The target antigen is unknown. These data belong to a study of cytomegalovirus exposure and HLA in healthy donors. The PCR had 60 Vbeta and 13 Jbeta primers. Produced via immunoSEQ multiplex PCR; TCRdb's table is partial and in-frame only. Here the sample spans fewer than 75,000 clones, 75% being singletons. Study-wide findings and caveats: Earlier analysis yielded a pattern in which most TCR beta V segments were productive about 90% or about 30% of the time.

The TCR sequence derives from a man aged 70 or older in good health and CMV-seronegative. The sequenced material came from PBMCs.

The CDR3 sequence is CASSEGSGGADTQYF. The CDR3 DNA reads as TGTGCCAGCAGTGAAGGAAGCGGGGGGGCAGATACGCAGTATTTT. The J gene is TRBJ2-3, the V gene TRBV6-4, with 10 bases aligning to TRBD2. Germline values: CDR1 MRHNA, CDR2 SNTAGT. This CDR3 region has 15 residues. The V segment lost 3 bases and the J segment 4 bases; nucleotides outside the gene matches: 4.